This T cell receptor beta chain was documented in a study of blood T cell repertoires in COVID-19. Overall study context: COVID-19 samples, acute and convalescent, were from the United States, Italy and Spain. T cells, B-cell-depleted T cells, or PBMCs provided the cDNA or gDNA that served as material.

Germline trimming cut 1 base from V and 6 bases from J; bases unmatched to any gene: 0. Germline assignment: CDR1 DFQATT and CDR2 SNEGSKA (reference sequence). This CDR3 is built from 11 residues. Per the original methods: By means of reference gene primer amplification, nucleated cell counts were estimated. Here immunoSEQ multiplex PCR was the method, and the copy in TCRdb shows in-frame clones only, minus some. That table furnishes V, J and clone size, whereas the DNA furnished D and trimming. Of more than 70,000 clones listed, 77% were seen once; the top ten hold about 10%. Specimen: peripheral blood. The rearrangement joins TRBV20-1 to TRBJ2-7; 7 bases align to TRBD2. This sequence originates from a human donor in a cohort sampled during active COVID-19. CDR3 DNA sequence: TGCAGTGCTAGAGGGGGGGGCGAGCAGTACTTC. As protein: CSARGGGEQYF.